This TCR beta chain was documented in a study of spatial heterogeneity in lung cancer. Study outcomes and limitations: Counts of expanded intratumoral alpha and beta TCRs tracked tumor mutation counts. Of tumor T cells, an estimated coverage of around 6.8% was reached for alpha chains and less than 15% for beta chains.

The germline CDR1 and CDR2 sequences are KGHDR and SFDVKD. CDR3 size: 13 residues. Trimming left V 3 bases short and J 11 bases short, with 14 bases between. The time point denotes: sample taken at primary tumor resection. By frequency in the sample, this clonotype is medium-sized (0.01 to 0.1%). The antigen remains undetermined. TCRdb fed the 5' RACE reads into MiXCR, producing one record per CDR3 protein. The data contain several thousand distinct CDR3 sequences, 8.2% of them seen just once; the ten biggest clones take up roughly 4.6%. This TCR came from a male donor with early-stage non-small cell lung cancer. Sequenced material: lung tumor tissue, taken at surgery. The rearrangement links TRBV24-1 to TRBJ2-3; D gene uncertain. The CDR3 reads CATSDPQEKKQYF. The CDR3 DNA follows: TGTGCCACCAGTGATCCGCAGGAGAAGAAGCAGTATTTT.